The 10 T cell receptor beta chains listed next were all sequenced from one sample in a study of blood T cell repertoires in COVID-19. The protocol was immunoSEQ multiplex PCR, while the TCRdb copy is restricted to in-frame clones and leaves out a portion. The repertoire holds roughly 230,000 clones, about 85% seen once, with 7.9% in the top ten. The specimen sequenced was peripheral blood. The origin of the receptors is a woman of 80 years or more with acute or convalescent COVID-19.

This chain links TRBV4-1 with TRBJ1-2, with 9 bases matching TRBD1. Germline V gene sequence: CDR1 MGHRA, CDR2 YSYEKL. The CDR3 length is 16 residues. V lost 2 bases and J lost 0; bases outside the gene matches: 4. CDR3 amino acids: CASSQSTGGTNYGYTF. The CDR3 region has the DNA TGCGCCAGCAGCCAATCGACAGGGGGAACTAACTATGGCTACACCTTC.

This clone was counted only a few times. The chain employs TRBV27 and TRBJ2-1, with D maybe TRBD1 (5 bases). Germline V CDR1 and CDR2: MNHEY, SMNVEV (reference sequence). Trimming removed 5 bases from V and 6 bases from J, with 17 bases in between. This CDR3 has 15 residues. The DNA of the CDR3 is TGTGCCAGCAGTAGTATGCTCAGGGCCCTCAATGAGCAGTTCTTC. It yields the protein CASSSMLRALNEQFF.

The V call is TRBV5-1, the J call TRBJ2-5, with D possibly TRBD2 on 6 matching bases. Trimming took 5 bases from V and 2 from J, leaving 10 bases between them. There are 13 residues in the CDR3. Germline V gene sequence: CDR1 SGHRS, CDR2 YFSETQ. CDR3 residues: CASSRDLQETQYF. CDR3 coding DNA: TGCGCCAGCAGTCGGGACTTGCAAGAGACCCAGTACTTC.

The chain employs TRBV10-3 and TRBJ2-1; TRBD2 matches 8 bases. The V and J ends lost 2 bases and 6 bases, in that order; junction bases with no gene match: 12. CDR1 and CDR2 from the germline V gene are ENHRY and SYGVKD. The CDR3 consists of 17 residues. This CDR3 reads CAISERLAGVLGNEQFF. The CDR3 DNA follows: TGTGCCATCAGTGAGAGGCTAGCGGGCGTGTTGGGCAATGAGCAGTTCTTC.

DNA of the CDR3: TGTGCCAGCAGCTTAGTCGGGGGAACCTACAATGAGCAGTTCTTC. Protein product: CASSLVGGTYNEQFF. This chain uses TRBV11-2 with TRBJ2-1; TRBD2 is a possible D gene (6 bases). This CDR3 comprises 15 residues. Germline loops: CDR1 SGHAT, CDR2 FQNNGV. Trimming removed 1 base from V and 2 bases from J, with 9 bases in between.

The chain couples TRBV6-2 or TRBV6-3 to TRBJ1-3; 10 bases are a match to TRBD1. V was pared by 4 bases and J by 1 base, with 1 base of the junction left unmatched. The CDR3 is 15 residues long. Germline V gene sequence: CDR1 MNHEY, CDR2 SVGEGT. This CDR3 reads CASSSGQGSGNTIYF. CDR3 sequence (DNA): TGTGCCAGCAGTTCGGGACAGGGGTCTGGAAACACCATATATTTT.

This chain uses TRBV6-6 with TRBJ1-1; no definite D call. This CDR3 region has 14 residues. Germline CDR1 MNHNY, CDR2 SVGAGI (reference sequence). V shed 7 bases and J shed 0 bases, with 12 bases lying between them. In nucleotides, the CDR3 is TGTGCCAGCACCCACGGAGAAATGAACACTGAAGCTTTCTTT. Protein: CASTHGEMNTEAFF.

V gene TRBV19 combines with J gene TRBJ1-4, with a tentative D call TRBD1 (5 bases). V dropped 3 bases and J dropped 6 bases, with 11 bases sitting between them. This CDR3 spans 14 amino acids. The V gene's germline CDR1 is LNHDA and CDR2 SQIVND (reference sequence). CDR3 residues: CASSMAGRDEKLFF. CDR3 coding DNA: TGTGCCAGTAGTATGGCAGGGCGAGATGAAAAACTGTTTTTT.

This CDR3 is CASSSAGLAGVNEQFF. DNA for the CDR3: TGTGCCAGCAGTTCCGCTGGACTAGCGGGAGTCAATGAGCAGTTCTTC. The chain uses TRBV6-4 and TRBJ2-1; 13 bases fit TRBD2. Trimming removed 5 bases from V and 6 bases from J; junction bases left unmatched: 7. This CDR3 comprises 16 residues. Germline CDR1 reads MRHNA; CDR2 reads SNTAGT.

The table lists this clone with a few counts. The CDR3: CASSLGTSGGTSYNEQFF. CDR3 DNA sequence: TGTGCCAGCAGCTTAGGGACTAGCGGGGGGACGTCCTACAATGAGCAGTTCTTC. This chain connects TRBV7-9 to TRBJ2-1; TRBD2 agrees at 14 bases. Per germline, CDR1 SEHNR and CDR2 FQNEAQ (reference sequence). V lost 1 base, J lost 1 base, and 3 bases stayed unmatched. CDR3 length: 18 amino acids.